The 29 T cell receptor beta chains presented below share a single source sample, sequenced in a study of Ad26.COV2.S vaccination and SARS-CoV-2 variants. Treatment specified: about 20 received Ad26.COV2.S at low or high dose, single or two shots; 5 received placebo; per-sample allocation not given. Day 63 following the first vaccine or placebo injection was when the samples were taken. Only in-frame clones appear in the TCRdb table, and some are missing; sequencing was by immunoSEQ multiplex PCR. The sample shows about 280,000 clones, about 90% of them seen only once. The sample here was peripheral blood, taken in a trial of Ad26.COV2.S vaccine versus placebo. The receptors derive from a person aged 18-60 years who received the Ad26.COV2.S COVID-19 vaccine or a placebo.

This chain uses TRBV20-1 with TRBJ2-7; D may be TRBD2 (5 bases). Trimming left V 3 bases short and J 2 bases short, with 11 bases between. Germline lookup yields CDR1 DFQATT and CDR2 SNEGSKA (reference sequence). This CDR3 spans 13 amino acids. CDR3 residues: CSASRGSTYEQYF. The CDR3 DNA reads as TGCAGTGCTAGTCGTGGGAGTACCTACGAGCAGTACTTC.

V usage is TRBV2 and J usage is TRBJ2-1; D unclear. V lost 6 bases and J lost 6, with 9 bases in between. This CDR3 comprises 12 residues. Germline V gene sequence: CDR1 SNHLY, CDR2 FYNNEI. CDR3: CASSGGFNEQFF. Written as DNA, the CDR3 is TGTGCCAGCAGCGGTGGATTCAATGAGCAGTTCTTC.

The V gene is TRBV25-1, the J gene TRBJ2-1; D ambiguous. The CDR3 is 13 residues long. The germline gives CDR1 MGHDK, CDR2 SYGVNS. V was pared by 4 bases and J by 3 bases, with 7 bases between. The CDR3 DNA sequence: TGTGCCAGCAGTGTCTCCCTCTACAATGAGCAGTTCTTC. This codes for CASSVSLYNEQFF.

V gene TRBV30 combines with J gene TRBJ1-5, with D hard to call. V shed 1 base and J shed 6 bases, with 10 bases lying between them. The CDR3 sequence is 13 residues long. Germline CDR1 reads GTSNPN; CDR2 reads SVGIG (reference sequence). The CDR3 spells CAWSGRERQPQHF. The CDR3 nucleotides are TGTGCCTGGAGTGGGCGGGAGCGTCAGCCCCAGCATTTT.

The V gene is TRBV12-5, the J gene TRBJ2-2; TRBD1 or TRBD2 may be the D gene (5 bases each). Germline CDR1 reads LGHNT; CDR2 reads FRNRAP. The CDR3 has 17 amino acids. Trimming cost V 3 bases and J 0 bases, with 14 bases left between them. The CDR3 DNA is TGTGCTAGTGGTTTCCCCCCGGGACCGACGAACACCGGGGAGCTGTTTTTT. Translation gives CASGFPPGPTNTGELFF.

The genes are TRBV6-5 and TRBJ2-7, with D maybe TRBD1 (6 bases). V was cut by 4 bases and J by 3 bases, with 10 bases left in between. Germline values: CDR1 MNHEY, CDR2 SVGAGI. The CDR3 sequence is 13 residues long. DNA of the CDR3: TGTGCCAGCAGTTTCCGGGACAACTACGAGCAGTACTTC. This encodes CASSFRDNYEQYF.

J is TRBJ2-7 and V is TRBV30, with 11 bases matching TRBD1. The V gene's germline CDR1 is GTSNPN and CDR2 SVGIG (reference sequence). Trimming at V came to 2 bases and at J to 4 bases, leaving 4 bases not matched to a gene. The CDR3 is 14 residues long. The CDR3 here is CAWSQDRGLYEQYF. In DNA form, the CDR3 reads TGTGCCTGGAGTCAGGACAGGGGGCTGTACGAGCAGTACTTC.

The CDR3 spells CASSQSTGVGYGYTF. CDR3 coding DNA: TGCGCCAGCAGCCAATCGACAGGGGTAGGGTATGGCTACACCTTC. This chain connects TRBV4-1 to TRBJ1-2, with 8 bases identical to TRBD1. This CDR3 is 15 amino acids long. J was trimmed by 5 bases and V by 2 bases; bases with no gene match: 7. CDR1 and CDR2 (germline): MGHRA, YSYEKL.

The rearrangement joins TRBV7-2 to TRBJ1-1, with 7 bases matching TRBD1. The CDR3 extends over 14 amino acids. With 4 bases clipped from V and 5 bases from J, the junction kept 7 bases outside the gene matches. CDR1 SGHTA and CDR2 FQGNSA come from the germline V gene. The CDR3 nucleotides read TGTGCCAGCAGCTATACGACAGGGCGGACTGAAGCTTTCTTT. The encoded protein is CASSYTTGRTEAFF.

The sample holds a few counts of this clone. The rearrangement joins TRBV2 to TRBJ1-2, with TRBD1 matching over 8 bases. This CDR3 comprises 14 residues. Germline trimming cut 4 bases from V and 6 bases from J; bases unmatched to any gene: 7. CDR1 is SNHLY, CDR2 FYNNEI, per germline. CDR3 nucleotides: TGTGCCAGCAGTGTCCTGACAGGGGCAAATGGCTACACCTTC. Its protein product is CASSVLTGANGYTF.

The chain recombines TRBV6-5 with TRBJ2-7; 7 positions match TRBD1. The CDR3 length is 14 residues. Trimming cost V 6 bases and J 0 bases; bases outside gene matches: 5. Per germline, CDR1 MNHEY and CDR2 SVGAGI. The CDR3 nucleotides are TGTGCCAGCAGGCCGGGACAGCCCTCCTACGAGCAGTACTTC. The encoded protein is CASRPGQPSYEQYF.

The count of this clone is one. The rearrangement uses TRBV18 and TRBJ2-5, with D perhaps TRBD1 (5 bases). The V end was cut by 0 bases, the J end by 5 bases, with 13 bases between. Germline CDR1 reads KGHSH; CDR2 reads LQKENI. This CDR3 contains 15 residues. The CDR3 protein is CASSPPDTRVETQYF. DNA for the CDR3: TGTGCCAGCTCACCACCGGACACCAGAGTGGAGACCCAGTACTTC. The full variable domain, completed using reference TRBV18 and TRBJ2-5, is NAGVMQNPRHLVRRRGQEARLRCSPMKGHSHVYWYRQLPEEGLKFMVYLQKENIIDESGMPKERFSAEFPKEGPSILRIQQVVRGDSAAYFCASSPPDTRVETQYFGPGTRLLVL.

The chain combines TRBV5-1 with TRBJ2-7; a possible D gene is TRBD1 (5 bases). Trimming left V 2 bases short and J 6 bases short, with 12 bases between. Germline-derived CDR1 and CDR2 are SGHRS and YFSETQ. The CDR3 contains 13 residues. CDR3 DNA sequence: TGCGCCAGCAGCTTAAACCAGGGTCCCGAGCAGTACTTC. Amino acids: CASSLNQGPEQYF.

The chain uses TRBV19 and TRBJ2-5; either TRBD1 or TRBD2 may fit D (5 bases each). The CDR3 length is 13 residues. Germline-derived CDR1 and CDR2 are LNHDA and SQIVND (reference sequence). Trimming took off 6 bases at V and 2 bases at J, with 10 bases between the two ends. CDR3 in DNA: TGTGCCAGTAGGGGGACGGCTCAAGAGACCCAGTACTTC. It specifies CASRGTAQETQYF.

This rearrangement joins TRBV24-1 to TRBJ1-5; 7 positions agree with TRBD1. V lost 10 bases, J lost 6 bases, and 8 bases stayed unmatched. CDR1 and CDR2 (germline): KGHDR, SFDVKD. The length of the CDR3 is 13 residues. In DNA, the CDR3 is TGTGCCACTTTTGACAGGGAGCTTCAGCCCCAGCATTTT. It translates to CATFDRELQPQHF.

The chain employs TRBV19 and TRBJ1-1; TRBD1 is a possible D gene (6 bases). The V end was cut by 3 bases, the J end by 6 bases, with 11 bases between. Germline V gene lookup returns CDR1 LNHDA and CDR2 SQIVND (reference sequence). The CDR3 contains 13 residues. CDR3 in DNA: TGTGCCAGTAGTATTTCAGGGGTCGCTGAAGCTTTCTTT. This translates into CASSISGVAEAFF.

This clone was observed a handful of times. CDR3 residues: CASSDLGQGGNSPLHF. CDR3 DNA: TGTGCCAGCAGTGACCTCGGACAGGGAGGGAATTCACCCCTCCACTTT. This chain uses TRBV25-1 with TRBJ1-6; 8 positions agree with TRBD1. CDR3 length equals 16 residues. Germline V gives CDR1 MGHDK, CDR2 SYGVNS. The junction had 8 bases not matched to a gene; V was cut back by 3 bases and J by 7 bases.

The J gene is TRBJ2-3, the V gene TRBV11-3, with 9 bases identical to TRBD2. Germline V gene data show CDR1 as SGHNT and CDR2 as YENEEA. The CDR3 is made up of 15 amino acids. V trimming: 5 bases; J trimming: 1 base; junction bases outside the gene matches: 4. The CDR3 DNA reads as TGTGCCAGCAGCCCTAGGACTAGCGGCACAGATACGCAGTATTTT. It encodes CASSPRTSGTDTQYF.

Comment on this clone: The same CDR3 can be traced to other DNA sequences in this sample. The V call is TRBV6-5, the J call TRBJ2-7; the match to TRBD1 covers 9 bases. The CDR3 is 15 residues long. With V trimmed by 0 bases and J by 1 base, 1 base remained unmatched. From germline, CDR1 is MNHEY and CDR2 SVGAGI. CDR3 sequence (DNA): TGTGCCAGCAGTTACTCTGGGACAGGGTCCTACGAGCAGTACTTC. Protein product: CASSYSGTGSYEQYF.

V is TRBV6-5 and J is TRBJ1-1; no reliable D call. CDR1 and CDR2 (germline): MNHEY, SVGAGI. V was trimmed by 8 bases and J by 1 base, leaving 11 bases between them. This CDR3 region has 13 residues. The CDR3 sequence is CASRLDWNTEAFF. The CDR3 DNA sequence: TGTGCCAGCCGATTAGACTGGAACACTGAAGCTTTCTTT.

In its sample, this clone was seen a few times. The chain combines TRBV7-6 with TRBJ2-7; D is undetermined. Trimming pared 5 bases from V and 0 bases from J, leaving 11 bases between. Germline V gene lookup returns CDR1 SGHVS and CDR2 FNYEAQ. The CDR3 length is 14 residues. The CDR3 region is CASSRARSSYEQYF. The CDR3 DNA is TGTGCCAGCAGCAGAGCGCGGAGCTCCTACGAGCAGTACTTC.

This sequence joins TRBV7-3 and TRBJ1-1; D gene ambiguous. Deletions cut 2 bases from V and 3 bases from J, with 10 bases between. Germline assignment: CDR1 SGHTA and CDR2 FQGTGA. The CDR3 runs to 14 residues. The CDR3: CASSLYAEYTEAFF. The CDR3 DNA sequence: TGTGCCAGCAGCTTATATGCAGAGTACACTGAAGCTTTCTTT.

The rearrangement joins TRBV7-3 to TRBJ2-3; the match to TRBD2 covers 8 bases. The trim removed 6 bases at V and 5 bases at J, leaving 7 bases unmatched. The CDR3 has 14 amino acids. Germline-derived CDR1 and CDR2 are SGHTA and FQGTGA. The CDR3 DNA sequence: TGTGCCAGCAGATCCGGGGGGGCCGGAGATACGCAGTATTTT. As protein: CASRSGGAGDTQYF. Full variable domain (outside the CDR3, taken from reference TRBV7-3 and TRBJ2-3): GAGVSQTPSNKVTEKGKYVELRCDPISGHTALYWYRQSLGQGPEFLIYFQGTGAADDSGLPNDRFFAVRPEGSVSTLKIQRTERGDSAVYLCASRSGGAGDTQYFGPGTRLTVL.

DNA for the CDR3: TGTGCCTGGGACCGGGTCAGCCAAGGTGGCTACACCTTC. Its translation is CAWDRVSQGGYTF. The J gene is TRBJ1-2, the V gene TRBV30, with D uncertain. The CDR3 covers 13 residues. V was trimmed by 5 bases and J by 7 bases, leaving 17 bases between them. Germline CDR1 and CDR2: GTSNPN and SVGIG (reference sequence).

The chain couples TRBV3-1 (or the pseudogene TRBV3-2) to TRBJ2-7; a possible D gene is TRBD2 (5 bases). V was pared by 5 bases and J by 3 bases, with 14 bases between. From germline, CDR1 is LGHDT and CDR2 YNNKEL (reference sequence). The length of the CDR3 is 14 residues. CDR3: CASSYSSANYEQYF. In DNA, the CDR3 is TGTGCCAGCAGCTATAGTAGCGCTAACTACGAGCAGTACTTC.

This clone was counted between two and nine times. The J gene is TRBJ1-2, the V gene TRBV29-1, with D hard to call. Germline CDR1 and CDR2: SQVTM and ANQGSEA. The V and J ends lost 4 bases and 0 bases respectively, with 9 bases between them. The length of the CDR3 is 13 residues. The CDR3 region is CSVAATANYGYTF. CDR3 DNA sequence: TGCAGCGTTGCTGCAACCGCTAACTATGGCTACACCTTC. Looking up the rest from reference TRBV29-1 and TRBJ1-2 gives the full variable domain: SAVISQKPSRDICQRGTSLTIQCQVDSQVTMMFWYRQQPGQSLTLIATANQGSEATYESGFVIDKFPISRPNLTFSTLTVSNMSPEDSSIYLCSVAATANYGYTFGSGTRLTVV.

V gene TRBV5-1 combines with J gene TRBJ1-3; no definite D call. CDR1 and CDR2 from the germline V gene are SGHRS and YFSETQ. The V and J ends lost 0 bases and 6 bases respectively, with 13 bases between them. The CDR3 covers 15 residues. This CDR3 reads CASSLEPDGKNTIYF. CDR3 coding DNA: TGCGCCAGCAGCTTGGAGCCGGACGGTAAAAACACCATATATTTT.

This clone has only a few counts. This chain uses TRBV2 with TRBJ2-7, with TRBD2 matching over 7 bases. There are 17 residues in the CDR3. Losses at the gene ends were 3 bases for V and 4 bases for J; bases not matched to a gene: 15. Germline lookup yields CDR1 SNHLY and CDR2 FYNNEI. CDR3 DNA sequence: TGTGCCAGCAGTGAGTCCCCGTTTGGCGGGGGAGTTTACGAGCAGTACTTC. It codes for CASSESPFGGGVYEQYF.

J is TRBJ1-1 and V is TRBV5-1; TRBD1 is a possible D gene (6 bases). The length of the CDR3 is 16 residues. Trimming cost V 4 bases and J 0 bases, with 16 bases left between them. CDR1 is SGHRS, CDR2 YFSETQ, per germline. This CDR3 reads CASSRSVQGLNTEAFF. The CDR3 DNA follows: TGCGCCAGCAGCCGGTCGGTACAGGGATTGAACACTGAAGCTTTCTTT.